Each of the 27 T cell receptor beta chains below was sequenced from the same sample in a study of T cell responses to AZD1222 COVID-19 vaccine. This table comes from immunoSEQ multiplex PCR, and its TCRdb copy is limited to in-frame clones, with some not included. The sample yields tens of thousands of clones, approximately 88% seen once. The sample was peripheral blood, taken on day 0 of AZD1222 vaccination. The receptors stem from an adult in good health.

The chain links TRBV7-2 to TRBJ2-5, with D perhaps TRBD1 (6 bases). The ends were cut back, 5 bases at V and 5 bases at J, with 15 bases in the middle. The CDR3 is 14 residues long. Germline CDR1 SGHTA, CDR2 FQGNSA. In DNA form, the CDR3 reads TGTGCCAGCAGCGAACGACAGGCTGCGGAGACCCAGTACTTC. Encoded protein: CASSERQAAETQYF.

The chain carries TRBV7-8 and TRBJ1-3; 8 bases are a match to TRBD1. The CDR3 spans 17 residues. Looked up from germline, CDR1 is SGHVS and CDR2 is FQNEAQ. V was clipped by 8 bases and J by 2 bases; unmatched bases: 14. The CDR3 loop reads CASALGTGYVTGNTIYF. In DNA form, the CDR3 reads TGTGCCAGCGCCCTTGGGACAGGATATGTTACTGGAAACACCATATATTTT. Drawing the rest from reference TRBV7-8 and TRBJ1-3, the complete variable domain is GAGVSQSPRYKVAKRGQDVALRCDPISGHVSLFWYQQALGQGPEFLTYFQNEAQLDKSGLPSDRFFAERPEGSVSTLKIQRTQQEDSAVYLCASALGTGYVTGNTIYFGEGSWLTVV.

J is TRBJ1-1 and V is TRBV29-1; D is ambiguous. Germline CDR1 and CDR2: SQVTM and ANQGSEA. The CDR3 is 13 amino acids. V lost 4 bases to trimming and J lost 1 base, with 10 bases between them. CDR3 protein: CSVARTANTEAFF. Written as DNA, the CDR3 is TGCAGCGTTGCCCGGACGGCGAACACTGAAGCTTTCTTT.

The CDR3 is CASSPQQGEKLFF. The CDR3 DNA follows: TGTGCCAGCAGCCCCCAACAGGGAGAAAAACTGTTTTTT. The chain uses TRBV7-9 and TRBJ1-4, with a weak D call TRBD1 (6 bases). From germline, CDR1 is SEHNR and CDR2 FQNEAQ (reference sequence). V lost 5 bases and J lost 8, with 12 bases in between. The CDR3 is made up of 13 amino acids. Full variable domain (missing parts from reference TRBV7-9 and TRBJ1-4): DTGVSQNPRHKITKRGQNVTFRCDPISEHNRLYWYRQTLGQGPEFLTYFQNEAQLEKSRLLSDRFSAERPKGSFSTLEIQRTEQGDSAMYLCASSPQQGEKLFFGSGTQLSVL.

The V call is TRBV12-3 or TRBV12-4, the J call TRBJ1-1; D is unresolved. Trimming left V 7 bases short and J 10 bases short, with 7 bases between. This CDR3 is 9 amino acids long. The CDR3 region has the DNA TGTGCCAGCAACAAGGGAGCTTTCTTT. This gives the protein CASNKGAFF.

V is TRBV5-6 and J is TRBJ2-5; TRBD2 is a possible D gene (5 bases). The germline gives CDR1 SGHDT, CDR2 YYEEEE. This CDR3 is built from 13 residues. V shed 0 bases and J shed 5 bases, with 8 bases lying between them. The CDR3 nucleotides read TGTGCCAGCAGCTTGGTCAGCGGCGAGACCCAGTACTTC. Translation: CASSLVSGETQYF.

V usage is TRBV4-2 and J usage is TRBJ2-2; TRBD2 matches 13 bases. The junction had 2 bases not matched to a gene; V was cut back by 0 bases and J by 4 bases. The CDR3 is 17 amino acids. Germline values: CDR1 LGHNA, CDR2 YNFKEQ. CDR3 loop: CASSQELAGGGTGELFF. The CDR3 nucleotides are TGTGCCAGCAGCCAAGAACTAGCGGGAGGGGGCACCGGGGAGCTGTTTTTT.

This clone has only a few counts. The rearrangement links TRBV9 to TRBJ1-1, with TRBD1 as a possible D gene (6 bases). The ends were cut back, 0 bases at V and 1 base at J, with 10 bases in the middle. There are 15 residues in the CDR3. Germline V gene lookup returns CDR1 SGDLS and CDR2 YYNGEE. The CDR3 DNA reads TGTGCCAGCAGCGTAGTGGGGGGCGGGAACACTGAAGCTTTCTTT. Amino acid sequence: CASSVVGGGNTEAFF.

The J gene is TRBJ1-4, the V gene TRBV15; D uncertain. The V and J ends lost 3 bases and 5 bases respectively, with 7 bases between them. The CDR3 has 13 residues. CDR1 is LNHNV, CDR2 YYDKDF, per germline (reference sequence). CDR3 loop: CATSRVANEKLFF. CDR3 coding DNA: TGTGCCACCAGCAGGGTAGCAAATGAAAAACTGTTTTTT.

The chain's CDR3 is CASGRGQVLGKLFF. CDR3 bases: TGTGCCAGCGGAAGGGGGCAGGTTTTGGGAAAACTGTTTTTT. This rearrangement joins TRBV3-1 (or the pseudogene TRBV3-2) to TRBJ1-4, with 7 bases identical to TRBD1. V lost 8 bases, J lost 10 bases, and 13 bases stayed unmatched. The germline V gene encodes CDR1 LGHDT and CDR2 YNNKEL (reference sequence). The CDR3 is 14 amino acids.

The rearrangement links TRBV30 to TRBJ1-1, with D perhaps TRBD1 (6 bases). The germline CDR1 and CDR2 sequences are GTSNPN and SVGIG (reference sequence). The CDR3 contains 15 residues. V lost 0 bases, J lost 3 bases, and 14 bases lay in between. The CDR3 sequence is CAWSVGREGDTEAFF. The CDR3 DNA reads TGTGCCTGGAGTGTAGGGCGAGAGGGGGACACTGAAGCTTTCTTT.

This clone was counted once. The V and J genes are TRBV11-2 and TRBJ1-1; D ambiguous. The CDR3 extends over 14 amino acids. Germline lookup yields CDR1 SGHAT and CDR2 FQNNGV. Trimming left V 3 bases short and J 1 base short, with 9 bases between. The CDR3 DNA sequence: TGTGCCAGCAGCTTCTCCGGCGGGAACACTGAAGCTTTCTTT. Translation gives CASSFSGGNTEAFF. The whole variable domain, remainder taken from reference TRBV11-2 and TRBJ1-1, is EAGVAQSPRYKIIEKRQSVAFWCNPISGHATLYWYQQILGQGPKLLIQFQNNGVVDDSQLPKDRFSAERLKGVDSTLKIQPAKLEDSAVYLCASSFSGGNTEAFFGQGTRLTVV.

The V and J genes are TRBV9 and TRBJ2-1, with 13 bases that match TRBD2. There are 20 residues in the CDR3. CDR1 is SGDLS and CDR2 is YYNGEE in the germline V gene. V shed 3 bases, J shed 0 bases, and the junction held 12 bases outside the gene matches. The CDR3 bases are TGTGCCAGCAGCGCCAAATTAGGACTAGCGGGGGATGCCTCCTACAATGAGCAGTTCTTC. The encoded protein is CASSAKLGLAGDASYNEQFF. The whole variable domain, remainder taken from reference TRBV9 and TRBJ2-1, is DSGVTQTPKHLITATGQRVTLRCSPRSGDLSVYWYQQSLDQGLQFLIQYYNGEERAKGNILERFSAQQFPDLHSELNLSSLELGDSALYFCASSAKLGLAGDASYNEQFFGPGTRLTVL.

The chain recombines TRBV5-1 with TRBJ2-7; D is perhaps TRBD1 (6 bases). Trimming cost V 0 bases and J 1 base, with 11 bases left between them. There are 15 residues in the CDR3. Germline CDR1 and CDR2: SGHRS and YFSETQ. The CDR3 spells CASSLETGMSYEQYF. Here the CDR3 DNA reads TGCGCCAGCAGCTTGGAAACAGGGATGTCCTACGAGCAGTACTTC.

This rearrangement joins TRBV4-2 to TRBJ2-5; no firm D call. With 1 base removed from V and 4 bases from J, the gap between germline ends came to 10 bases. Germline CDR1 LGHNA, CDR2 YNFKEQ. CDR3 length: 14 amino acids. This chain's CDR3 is CASSQGVSSETQYF. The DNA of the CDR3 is TGTGCCAGCAGCCAAGGAGTCTCTTCAGAGACCCAGTACTTC.

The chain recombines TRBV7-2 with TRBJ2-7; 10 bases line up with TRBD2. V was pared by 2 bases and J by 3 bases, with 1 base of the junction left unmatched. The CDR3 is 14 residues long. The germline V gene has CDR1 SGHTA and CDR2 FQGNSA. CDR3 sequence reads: CASSLPSGSYEQYF. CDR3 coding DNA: TGTGCCAGCAGCTTACCTAGCGGGAGCTACGAGCAGTACTTC.

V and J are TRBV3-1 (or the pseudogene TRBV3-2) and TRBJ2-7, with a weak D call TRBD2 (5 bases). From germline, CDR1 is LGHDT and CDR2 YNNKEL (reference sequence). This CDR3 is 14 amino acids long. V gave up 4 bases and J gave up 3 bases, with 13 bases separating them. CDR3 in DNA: TGTGCCAGCAGCCCAACTAGAGCAGGCTACGAGCAGTACTTC. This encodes CASSPTRAGYEQYF.

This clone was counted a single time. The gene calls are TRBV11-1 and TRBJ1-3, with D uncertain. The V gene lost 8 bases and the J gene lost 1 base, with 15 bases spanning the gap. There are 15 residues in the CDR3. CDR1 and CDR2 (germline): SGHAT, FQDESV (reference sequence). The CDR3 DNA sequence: TGTGCCAGCTCATCGGACGGAACGTCTGGAAACACCATATATTTT. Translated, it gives CASSSDGTSGNTIYF.

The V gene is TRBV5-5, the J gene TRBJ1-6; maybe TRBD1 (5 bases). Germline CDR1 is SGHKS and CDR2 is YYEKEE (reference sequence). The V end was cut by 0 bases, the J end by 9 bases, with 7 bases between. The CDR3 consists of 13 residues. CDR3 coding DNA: TGTGCCAGCAGCTTGGAAGGGACTTCACCCCTCCACTTT. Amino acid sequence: CASSLEGTSPLHF. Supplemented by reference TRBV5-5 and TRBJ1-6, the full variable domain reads DAGVTQSPTHLIKTRGQQVTLRCSPISGHKSVSWYQQVLGQGPQFIFQYYEKEERGRGNFPDRFSARQFPNYSSELNVNALLLGDSALYLCASSLEGTSPLHFGNGTRLTVT.

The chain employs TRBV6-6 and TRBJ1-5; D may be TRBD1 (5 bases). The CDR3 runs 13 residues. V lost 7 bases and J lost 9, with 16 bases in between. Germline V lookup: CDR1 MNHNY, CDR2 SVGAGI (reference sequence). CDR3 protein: CASNVGTQGPQHF. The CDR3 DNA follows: TGTGCCAGCAATGTCGGAACCCAGGGGCCCCAGCATTTT.

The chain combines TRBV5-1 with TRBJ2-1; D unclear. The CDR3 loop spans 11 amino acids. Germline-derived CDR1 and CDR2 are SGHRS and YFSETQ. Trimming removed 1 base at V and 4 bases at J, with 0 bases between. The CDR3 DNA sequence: TGCGCCAGCAGCTTGTACAATGAGCAGTTCTTC. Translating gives CASSLYNEQFF.

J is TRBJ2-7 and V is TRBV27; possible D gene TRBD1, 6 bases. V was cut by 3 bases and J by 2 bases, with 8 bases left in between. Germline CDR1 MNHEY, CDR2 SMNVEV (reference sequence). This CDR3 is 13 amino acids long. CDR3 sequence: CASSLNRAYEQYF. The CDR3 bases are TGTGCCAGCAGTTTGAACAGGGCCTACGAGCAGTACTTC.

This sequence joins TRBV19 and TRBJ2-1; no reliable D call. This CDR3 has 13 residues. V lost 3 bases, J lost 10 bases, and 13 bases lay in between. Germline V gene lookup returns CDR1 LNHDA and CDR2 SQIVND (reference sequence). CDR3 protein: CASSISGNREQFF. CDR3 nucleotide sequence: TGTGCCAGTAGTATTTCAGGTAATAGGGAGCAGTTCTTC.

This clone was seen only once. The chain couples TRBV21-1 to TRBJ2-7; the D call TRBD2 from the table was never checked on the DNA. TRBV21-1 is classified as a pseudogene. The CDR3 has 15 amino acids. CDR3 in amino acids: CASSKEKREFNEQYF. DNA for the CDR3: TGTGCCAGCAGCAAAGAGAAACGGGAGTTCAACGAGCAGTACTTC.

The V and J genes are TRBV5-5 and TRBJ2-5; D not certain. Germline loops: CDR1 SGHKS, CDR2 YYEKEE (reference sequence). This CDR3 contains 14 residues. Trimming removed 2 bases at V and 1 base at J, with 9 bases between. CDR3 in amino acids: CASSFRAGQETQYF. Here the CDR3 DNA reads TGTGCCAGCAGCTTCCGCGCTGGCCAAGAGACCCAGTACTTC.

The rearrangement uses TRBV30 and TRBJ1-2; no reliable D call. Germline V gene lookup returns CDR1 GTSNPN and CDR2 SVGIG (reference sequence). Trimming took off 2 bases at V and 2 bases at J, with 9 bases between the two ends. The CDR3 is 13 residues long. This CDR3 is CAWSLDGNYGYTF. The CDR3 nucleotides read TGTGCCTGGAGTTTGGACGGCAACTATGGCTACACCTTC.

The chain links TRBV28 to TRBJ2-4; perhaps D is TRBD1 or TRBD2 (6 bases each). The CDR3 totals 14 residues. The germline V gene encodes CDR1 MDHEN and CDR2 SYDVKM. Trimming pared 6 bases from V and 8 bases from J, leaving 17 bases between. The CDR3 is CASSRGGGGDIQYF. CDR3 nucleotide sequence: TGTGCCAGCAGCCGTGGAGGGGGTGGGGACATTCAGTACTTC. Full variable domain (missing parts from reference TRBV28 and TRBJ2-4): DVKVTQSSRYLVKRTGEKVFLECVQDMDHENMFWYRQDPGLGLRLIYFSYDVKMKEKGDIPEGYSVSREKKERFSLILESASTNQTSMYLCASSRGGGGDIQYFGAGTRLSVL.